This TCR beta chain appears in the sequencing data of a study of blood T cell repertoires in COVID-19 (dated by TCRdb to about 2020). With regard to the full study: The collaborator samples originated in the United States, Italy and Spain and spanned the acute and convalescent phases of COVID-19. A de-identified subject ID, COVID-19 status, age in years and sex were almost always included in the sample metadata. Deeply sampled blood TCRbeta repertoires from subjects exposed to, actively infected with, or recovered from COVID-19 were included in the dataset. The repertoires were released in a freely available public database intended as a resource for research on the immune response to SARS-CoV-2. Where HLA class I and class II types were available, the types were taken from metadata supplied by the sample provider, not from assay-based typing. The prospective study material was composed of cDNA or gDNA derived from T cells, B-cell-depleted T cells, or PBMCs. Samples came from the ongoing ImmuneRACE study (first 160 participants) plus 1,254 subjects from 6 global collaborators.

TCRbeta CDR3 regions were amplified from genomic DNA by means of the immunoSEQ Assay, a bias-controlled multiplex PCR. In the source study's methods: Within the assay, amplification of reference gene primers was used to estimate how many nucleated cells each sample contained. To quantify the absolute abundance of each unique TCRbeta CDR3 rearrangement, sequence reads were collapsed and filtered. Productive Simpson clonality was computed per sample as the square root of Simpson's diversity index over productive rearrangements. The source is immuneACCESS, and TCRdb retained only in-frame sequences with V and J called. Part of the clones is not carried over; for the studies checked, unresolved V genes explain less than half of this, and the remainder is unexplained. V and J calls and clone size are given by that table; D and trimming were obtained from the DNA. For this sample the table gives about 380,000 clones, of which 70% to 90% were detected only once. The ten largest clones add up to around 1.2% of the sample.

With respect to this clone: Its specific antigen is unknown. No qualities accompany the bases; no much larger clone lies one base away.

The collaborating institutions used their own protocols to collect whole blood in K2EDTA tubes. For TCRbeta analysis, collaborator samples were shipped as frozen whole blood, as isolated PBMCs, or as DNA extracted from either sample type. What the authors observed across the whole study: The quantity of clinical and demographic metadata differed by source and by participant and was supplied without curation.

The sequenced sample was peripheral blood. The receptor was derived from a man aged 40-50 years with acute or convalescent COVID-19.

The bases are TGCGCCAGCAGCCGAACTCGGACAGCCCAAGAGACCCAGTACTTC. It translates to CASSRTRTAQETQYF. The rearranged segments are TRBV5-1 and TRBJ2-5, and TRBD1 may be the D gene, going by 6 matching bases. Reading from cysteine to phenylalanine, the CDR3 counts 15 amino acids. Kept here is only the CDR3 DNA, which spans 45 bases and is read in frame from base 1. For CDR1 and CDR2, the germline V gene lists SGHRS and YFSETQ. The junction shows trimming of 4 bases on V and 1 base on J, plus 14 bases between the germline ends.